The present T cell receptor (beta chain) was sequenced within a study of CD8 T cells in Susac syndrome. The multiple sclerosis controls consisted of treatment-naive patients with relapsing-remitting disease, either stable or active. RNA in amounts of about 0.45 to 1 ug was reverse transcribed with random hexamers. Amplification of TCR beta CDR3 spanned 54 Vbeta and 13 Jbeta via immunoSEQ multiplex PCR. In TCRdb, the immunoSEQ multiplex PCR reads were re-called with MiXCR into one record per CDR3 protein. The table records some 300,000 distinct CDR3 sequences, 75% to 85% of them present only once. The CDR3 covers 14 residues. The germline V gene has CDR1 LGHNA and CDR2 YSLEER. Trimming took off 9 bases at V and 2 bases at J, with 14 bases between the two ends.

Sequencing input: CD8+ T cells from PBMCs. The source is a human donor with multiple sclerosis. The chain carries TRBV4-3 and TRBJ2-1; weak D call: TRBD2 (5 bases). The CDR3 loop reads CASSERRTYNEQFF. The DNA of the CDR3 is TGCGCCAGTTCGGAGCGGAGAACCTACAATGAGCAGTTCTTC.